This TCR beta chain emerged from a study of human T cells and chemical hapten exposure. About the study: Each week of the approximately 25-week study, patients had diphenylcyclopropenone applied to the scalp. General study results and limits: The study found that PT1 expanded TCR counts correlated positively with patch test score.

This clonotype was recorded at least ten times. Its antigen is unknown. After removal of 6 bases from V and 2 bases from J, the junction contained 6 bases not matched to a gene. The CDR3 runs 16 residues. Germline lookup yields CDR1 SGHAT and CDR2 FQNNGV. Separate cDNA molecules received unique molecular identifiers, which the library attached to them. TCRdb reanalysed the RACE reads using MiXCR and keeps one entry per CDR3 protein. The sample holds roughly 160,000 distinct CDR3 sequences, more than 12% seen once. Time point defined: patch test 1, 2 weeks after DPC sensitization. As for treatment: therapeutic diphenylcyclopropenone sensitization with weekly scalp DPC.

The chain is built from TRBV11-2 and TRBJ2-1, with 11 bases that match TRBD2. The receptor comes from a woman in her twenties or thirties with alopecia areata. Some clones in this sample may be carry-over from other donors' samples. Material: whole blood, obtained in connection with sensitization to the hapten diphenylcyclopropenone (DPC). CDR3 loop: CASSQISGGAYNEQFF. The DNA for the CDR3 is TGTGCCAGCAGTCAAATTAGCGGGGGGGCCTACAATGAGCAGTTCTTC.